Here is one T cell receptor (beta chain) with its context. Its specificity is unknown. These data originate in a study of radiotherapy plus CTLA-4 blockade in lung cancer. About the study: Among all patients, 18% showed objective responses, while 30% to 35% had disease control.

Sequenced by immunoSEQ multiplex PCR; TCRdb stores in-frame clones only, minus some. The sample yields more than 90,000 clones, around 88% seen once. The length of the CDR3 is 15 residues. V shed 4 bases and J shed 4 bases, with 14 bases lying between them. The germline V gene has CDR1 MNHNS and CDR2 SASEGT. Broader study findings: Interferon-beta and early blood T cell clone dynamics reportedly predicted response best. Blood saw expansion of tumor-derived TCR clones after radiotherapy plus ipilimumab.

Source: peripheral blood, taken from a patient treated with radiotherapy plus ipilimumab. The clonotype was recovered from a human donor with non-small cell lung cancer that progressed on radiotherapy plus ipilimumab. The V and J genes are TRBV6-1 and TRBJ1-3; D gene uncertain. The CDR3 region has the DNA TGTGCCAGCAGTGGTCAGAAGCTGGCCGGAAACACCATATATTTT. This gives the protein CASSGQKLAGNTIYF.